This TCR beta chain was profiled in a study of T cell clonotyping in hematopoietic cell transplantation. Data came from immunoSEQ multiplex PCR; TCRdb stores just in-frame clones and leaves some out. The top ten hold around 4% of the sample, which has approximately 8,400 clones, around nine tenths seen once. The CDR3 has 15 amino acids. Germline V gene lookup returns CDR1 SEHNR and CDR2 FQNEAQ (reference sequence). Trimming pared 5 bases from V and 4 bases from J, leaving 12 bases between. Comment on this clone: Its antigen is still unknown. Other DNA sequences of this sample code for an identical CDR3.

Overall study findings and caveats: Without cell sorting, CD4 versus CD8 contributions remain unresolved. Graft donor and pretransplant recipient Inverse Simpson Index values predicted broader posttransplant TCR diversity. Recipient TCR diversity dropped after transplant; expanded clonotypes rose from day 30 to 180.

The sequence derives from a male patient in his sixties who had an allogeneic stem cell transplant from a related donor, so the T cells may come from the graft donor. Some clones in this sample may be carry-over from other donors' samples. The specimen comprised peripheral blood mononuclear cells, sampled at the time of graft-versus-host disease after allogeneic stem cell transplant. V gene TRBV7-9 combines with J gene TRBJ2-6, with D unclear. CDR3 amino acids: CASSLRLAGANVLTF. The DNA of the CDR3 is TGTGCCAGCAGCCTTAGGCTTGCCGGGGCCAACGTCCTGACTTTC.